These 25 T cell receptor beta chains came from one sample sequenced in a study of PD-L1 blockade in urothelial cancer. Time point of the sample: peripheral blood 6 weeks after treatment start. Sequenced by immunoSEQ multiplex PCR; TCRdb stores in-frame clones only, minus some. The table shows about 51,000 clones, with 85% to 90% occurring only once. This sample comprised PBMCs, obtained around atezolizumab (anti-PD-L1) treatment. The receptors derive from a man in his 60s with urothelial cancer.

This clone was seen more than once but under ten times. The chain combines TRBV6-6 with TRBJ2-1; D possibly corresponds to TRBD2 (5 bases). The germline gives CDR1 MNHNY, CDR2 SVGAGI (reference sequence). The V end lost 0 bases, the J end lost 4 bases, and 7 bases lay between the germline ends. The CDR3 spans 14 residues. Written as DNA, the CDR3 is TGTGCCAGCAGTTACTCGAGGGTGTACAATGAGCAGTTCTTC. Translation gives CASSYSRVYNEQFF.

The V and J genes are TRBV19 and TRBJ1-2; TRBD1 matches 8 bases. V lost 7 bases and J lost 8; bases outside the gene matches: 15. CDR1 LNHDA and CDR2 SQIVND come from the germline V gene (reference sequence). This CDR3 region has 15 residues. Here the CDR3 reads CASTDGFPGTGGYTF. CDR3 nucleotides: TGTGCCAGTACCGATGGGTTCCCCGGGACAGGCGGCTACACCTTC. Filled out from reference TRBV19 and TRBJ1-2, the complete variable domain reads DGGITQSPKYLFRKEGQNVTLSCEQNLNHDAMYWYRQDPGQGLRLIYYSQIVNDFQKGDIAEGYSVSREKKESFPLTVTSAQKNPTAFYLCASTDGFPGTGGYTFGSGTRLTVV.

The rearrangement joins TRBV28 to TRBJ2-3; the D gene is possibly TRBD1 (5 bases). The length of the CDR3 is 16 residues. Germline-derived CDR1 and CDR2 are MDHEN and SYDVKM. The V end lost 8 bases, the J end lost 4 bases, and 22 bases lay between the germline ends. The DNA for the CDR3 is TGTGCCAGCGTAGGAAACGGACATCCCACATCAGATACGCAGTATTTT. This gives the protein CASVGNGHPTSDTQYF.

The J gene is TRBJ1-5, the V gene TRBV14; D gene unclear. CDR1 and CDR2 (germline): SGHDN, FVKESK. CDR3 length: 14 amino acids. Trimming stripped 1 base from V and 4 bases from J, with 8 bases between. In DNA form, the CDR3 reads TGTGCCAGCAGCCAAGCAGGCCGAAATCAGCCCCAGCATTTT. This translates into CASSQAGRNQPQHF.

The chain links TRBV28 to TRBJ2-7, with D unresolved. The V end was cut by 2 bases, the J end by 5 bases, with 7 bases between. Germline-derived CDR1 and CDR2 are MDHEN and SYDVKM. The CDR3 covers 12 residues. As DNA, the CDR3 is TGTGCCAGCAGTTTAGCTGCGAACGAGCAGTACTTC. As protein: CASSLAANEQYF.

The chain combines TRBV5-8 with TRBJ2-3; 10 bases map to TRBD1. With 0 bases clipped from V and 7 bases from J, the junction kept 8 bases outside the gene matches. The CDR3 runs 16 residues. The germline V gene encodes CDR1 SGHTS and CDR2 YDEGEE. The CDR3 bases are TGTGCCAGCAGCTTGGGGGACAGGGGAAATTTAAATACGCAGTATTTT. Amino acids: CASSLGDRGNLNTQYF.

The chain uses TRBV9 and TRBJ2-7; 8 bases are shared with TRBD1. The CDR3 contains 13 residues. The germline CDR1 and CDR2 sequences are SGDLS and YYNGEE. The J segment lost 3 bases and the V segment lost 3 bases, leaving 2 bases of the junction unmatched. CDR3 sequence (DNA): TGTGCCAGCAGCGCCGGGACAGGCTACGAGCAGTACTTC. It encodes CASSAGTGYEQYF.

This clone was counted a single time. The gene calls are TRBV29-1 and TRBJ2-7, with D possibly being TRBD1 (5 bases). The CDR3 extends over 12 amino acids. V dropped 4 bases and J dropped 5 bases, with 12 bases sitting between them. Per the germline V gene, CDR1 is SQVTM and CDR2 is ANQGSEA. CDR3 amino acids: CSVGRGGNEQYF. The CDR3 region has the DNA TGCAGCGTTGGAAGGGGTGGAAACGAGCAGTACTTC.

The gene calls are TRBV18 and TRBJ2-2; TRBD1 matches 8 bases. Trimming removed 1 base from V and 6 bases from J; junction bases left unmatched: 1. The germline V gene has CDR1 KGHSH and CDR2 LQKENI. There are 14 residues in the CDR3. CDR3 in DNA: TGTGCCAGCTCACCACGGACAGGGTCCGGGGAGCTGTTTTTT. Translation: CASSPRTGSGELFF.

The CDR3 nucleotides are TGTGCCAGCAGCTCGGGACAGGGGGCGGGGGAGCAGTACTTC. Protein: CASSSGQGAGEQYF. V and J are TRBV5-8 and TRBJ2-7, with 12 bases matching TRBD1. Losses at the gene ends were 3 bases for V and 7 bases for J; bases not matched to a gene: 5. Germline V gene sequence: CDR1 SGHTS, CDR2 YDEGEE. The CDR3 length is 14 residues. Supplemented by reference TRBV5-8 and TRBJ2-7, the full variable domain reads EAGVTQSPTHLIKTRGQQATLRCSPISGHTSVYWYQQALGLGLQFLLWYDEGEERNRGNFPPRFSGRQFPNYSSELNVNALELEDSALYLCASSSGQGAGEQYFGPGTRLTVT.

The genes are TRBV5-1 and TRBJ1-2; 9 positions match TRBD1. Per the germline V gene, CDR1 is SGHRS and CDR2 is YFSETQ. Unmatched junction bases numbered 6, after V lost 4 bases and J lost 2 bases. CDR3 length equals 15 residues. The CDR3 loop reads CASSDEGQGNYGYTF. In nucleotides, the CDR3 is TGCGCCAGCAGCGACGAAGGACAGGGGAACTATGGCTACACCTTC.

DNA of the CDR3: TGTGCCAGTCGACCGGGACTAGCGGGAGACCCGACGAGGACCTACAATGAGCAGTTCTTC. This codes for CASRPGLAGDPTRTYNEQFF. V is TRBV19 and J is TRBJ2-1, with TRBD2 matching over 14 bases. The CDR3 extends over 20 amino acids. The junction had 17 bases not matched to a gene; V was cut back by 8 bases and J by 2 bases. Germline V gives CDR1 LNHDA, CDR2 SQIVND (reference sequence).

This clone was recorded a few times. The V gene is TRBV30, the J gene TRBJ1-1; D remains unclear. V was shortened by 0 bases and J by 3 bases, with 8 bases between the two germline ends. CDR1 GTSNPN and CDR2 SVGIG come from the germline V gene (reference sequence). The CDR3 has 13 residues. The CDR3 sequence is CAWSVATHTEAFF. The CDR3 nucleotides read TGTGCCTGGAGTGTGGCGACTCACACTGAAGCTTTCTTT. Combining the CDR3 with reference TRBV30 and TRBJ1-1 gives the whole variable domain SQTIHQWPATLVQPVGSPLSLECTVEGTSNPNLYWYRQAAGRGLQLLFYSVGIGQISSEVPQNLSASRPQDRQFILSSKKLLLSDSGFYLCAWSVATHTEAFFGQGTRLTVV.

V usage is TRBV6-1 and J usage is TRBJ1-1, with a tentative D call TRBD1 (5 bases). The V gene lost 4 bases and the J gene lost 0 bases, with 12 bases spanning the gap. The CDR3 is made up of 15 amino acids. CDR1 and CDR2 from the germline V gene are MNHNS and SASEGT. The CDR3 here is CASSVGVPLNTEAFF. The DNA of the CDR3 is TGTGCCAGCAGTGTAGGGGTCCCCCTGAACACTGAAGCTTTCTTT.

The rearrangement uses TRBV11-3 and TRBJ2-2; D is undetermined. Germline lookup yields CDR1 SGHNT and CDR2 YENEEA. The V end was cut by 6 bases, the J end by 5 bases, with 4 bases between. This CDR3 comprises 11 residues. The CDR3 region is CASRSTGELFF. The CDR3, as DNA: TGTGCCAGCAGATCGACCGGGGAGCTGTTTTTT.

The V and J genes are TRBV10-3 and TRBJ2-7; tentatively, D is TRBD2 (5 bases). The germline gives CDR1 ENHRY, CDR2 SYGVKD. The length of the CDR3 is 11 residues. The CDR3 is CASGGGYEQYF. The CDR3, as DNA: TGTGCATCGGGTGGAGGCTACGAGCAGTACTTC.

This sequence joins TRBV28 and TRBJ1-2, with D perhaps matching TRBD1 (6 bases). The CDR3 has 18 residues. Deletions cut 5 bases from V and 2 bases from J, with 24 bases between. The germline V gene has CDR1 MDHEN and CDR2 SYDVKM. DNA for the CDR3: TGTGCCAGCAGTGCCCTGACCGACAGGCCTAGGGCAAACTATGGCTACACCTTC. It encodes CASSALTDRPRANYGYTF.

The chain recombines TRBV19 with TRBJ1-4; weak D call: TRBD1 (5 bases). The CDR3 extends over 14 amino acids. Deletions cut 7 bases from V and 5 bases from J, with 14 bases between. Germline V CDR1 and CDR2: LNHDA, SQIVND (reference sequence). The DNA of the CDR3 is TGTGCCAGTAATCCAAGGGGCAAAAATGAAAAACTGTTTTTT. Translation gives CASNPRGKNEKLFF.

The chain uses TRBV28 and TRBJ2-7, with 12 positions matching TRBD2. CDR3 size: 17 residues. The V gene's germline CDR1 is MDHEN and CDR2 SYDVKM. The V gene end was trimmed by 5 bases and the J gene end by 0 bases; junction bases not matched to a gene: 8. Here the CDR3 DNA reads TGTGCCAGCAGTCAGACTAGCGGGGGACCCAGCTCCTACGAGCAGTACTTC. Encoded protein: CASSQTSGGPSSYEQYF.

This clone occurred once. The CDR3 DNA reads TGTGCCAGCAGCCGAAGGGGGACTAGCGGGGCGGGGGAGACCCAGTACTTC. Protein sequence: CASSRRGTSGAGETQYF. The chain is built from TRBV7-2 and TRBJ2-5, with 13 nucleotides matching TRBD2. The CDR3 contains 17 residues. CDR1 SGHTA and CDR2 FQGNSA come from the germline V gene. The V segment lost 5 bases and the J segment 5 bases; nucleotides outside the gene matches: 11.

The chain is built from TRBV10-3 and TRBJ2-3; 9 nucleotides agree with TRBD2. Germline loops: CDR1 ENHRY, CDR2 SYGVKD. This CDR3 spans 15 amino acids. V shed 5 bases, J shed 0 bases, and the junction held 3 bases outside the gene matches. CDR3 in DNA: TGTGCCATCAGTCGCGGGGGGGCCAGCACAGATACGCAGTATTTT. Amino acid sequence: CAISRGGASTDTQYF.

The CDR3 protein is CASRAGGESYEQYF. The DNA for the CDR3 is TGTGCCAGCAGAGCGGGAGGGGAGTCCTACGAGCAGTACTTC. The V gene is TRBV6-1, the J gene TRBJ2-7; 10 bases align to TRBD2. Losses at the gene ends were 6 bases for V and 1 base for J; bases not matched to a gene: 3. The CDR3 runs 14 residues. The germline CDR1 and CDR2 sequences are MNHNS and SASEGT.

CDR3 bases: TGCGCCAGCAGCTTGGTTGGGCTGCCTCAAGAGACCCAGTACTTC. Translation gives CASSLVGLPQETQYF. This rearrangement joins TRBV5-1 to TRBJ2-5, with D unresolved. V was clipped by 0 bases and J by 2 bases, with 11 bases between them. The CDR3 contains 15 residues. Germline values: CDR1 SGHRS, CDR2 YFSETQ.

CDR3 amino acids: CASTRQVTYEQYF. The DNA for the CDR3 is TGTGCCAGCACCCGACAGGTAACTTACGAGCAGTACTTC. The chain joins TRBV28 to TRBJ2-7; a weak D match, TRBD1 (6 bases). CDR3 length: 13 residues. Germline V gene lookup returns CDR1 MDHEN and CDR2 SYDVKM. V dropped 7 bases and J dropped 4 bases, with 14 bases sitting between them.

This chain connects TRBV19 to TRBJ1-4; D not resolved. Per the germline V gene, CDR1 is LNHDA and CDR2 is SQIVND (reference sequence). The CDR3 length is 15 residues. Between the trimmed V and J ends, which lost 10 bases and 1 base, there was a span of 16 bases. CDR3 in amino acids: CATAGIGVTNEKLFF. For the CDR3, the DNA is TGTGCCACCGCGGGCATAGGTGTAACTAATGAAAAACTGTTTTTT.